A single sample gave rise to the 2 T cell receptor beta chains below, sequenced in a study of blood T cell repertoires in COVID-19. Only in-frame clones appear in the TCRdb table, and some are missing; sequencing was by immunoSEQ multiplex PCR. The table shows around 140,000 clones, with around 87% occurring only once. The sequenced sample consisted of PBMCs or T cells enriched from blood (not recorded which). The receptors come from a man between 60 and 75 years old who had recovered from COVID-19.

V usage is TRBV2 and J usage is TRBJ1-5, with 7 bases lining up with TRBD1. This CDR3 has 15 amino acids. V lost 6 bases, J lost 0 bases, and 5 bases stayed unmatched. Germline V gives CDR1 SNHLY, CDR2 FYNNEI. CDR3 in amino acids: CASSGTEYSNQPQHF. CDR3 coding DNA: TGTGCCAGCAGCGGGACAGAGTATAGCAATCAGCCCCAGCATTTT.

V is TRBV12-3 or TRBV12-4 and J is TRBJ1-5; a possible D gene is TRBD1 (6 bases). The CDR3 is made up of 13 amino acids. Trimming removed 7 bases at V and 5 bases at J, with 12 bases between. The CDR3 loop is CASTMGGHQPQHF. CDR3 DNA: TGTGCCAGCACCATGGGGGGGCATCAGCCCCAGCATTTT.